The 32 T cell receptor beta chains below all came from one sample that was sequenced in a study of Graves' ophthalmopathy and Graves' hyperthyroidism. Researchers took RNA transcripts and amplified TCR beta CDR3 regions from them. An initial RT-PCR round employing HTBI primers preceded a second-round multiplex PCR. TCRdb processed the multiplex PCR reads anew with MiXCR; each CDR3 protein has one entry. The sample has 400,000 to 450,000 distinct CDR3 sequences; approximately 21% are singletons. Sequencing input: peripheral blood. All receptors come from a young woman with stable Graves' hyperthyroidism.

This clonotype was picked up many times. This CDR3 is CASSYSTKTGFSEAFF. CDR3 DNA: TGTGCCAGCAGTTACTCAACGAAAACAGGGTTCTCTGAAGCTTTCTTT. The chain couples TRBV6-5 to TRBJ1-1, with D possibly matching TRBD1 (6 bases). The CDR3 runs to 16 residues. The germline CDR1 and CDR2 sequences are MNHEY and SVGAGI. The V and J ends lost 0 bases and 6 bases respectively, with 17 bases between them.

This clonotype was recorded a few times. This chain connects TRBV10-2 to TRBJ2-2; the match to TRBD2 covers 8 bases. The CDR3 length is 15 residues. The V segment lost 6 bases and the J segment 5 bases; nucleotides outside the gene matches: 8. Germline loops: CDR1 WSHSY, CDR2 SAAADI. CDR3 region: CASRLAGGGTGELFF. The CDR3 DNA reads as TGCGCCAGCAGGTTGGCGGGAGGTGGGACCGGGGAGCTGTTTTTT.

This clonotype was detected a few times. The conserved final phenylalanine or tryptophan is absent from the CDR3, which likely points to a read error. This chain joins TRBV24-1 and TRBJ2-3, with TRBD2 identical over 11 bases. Germline V gene data show CDR1 as KGHDR and CDR2 as SFDVKD. The trim removed 9 bases at V and 0 bases at J, leaving 7 bases unmatched. The CDR3 totals 16 residues. The CDR3: CATSPGLAESTDTQYC. DNA for the CDR3: TGTGCCACCTCTCCGGGACTAGCGGAAAGCACAGATACGCAGTATTGT.

The V and J genes are TRBV6-1 and TRBJ2-5; D gene uncertain. Trimming removed 3 bases at V and 2 bases at J, with 16 bases between. The germline V gene encodes CDR1 MNHNS and CDR2 SASEGT. This CDR3 region has 16 residues. For the CDR3, the DNA is TGTGCCAGCAGTGACGGACCGGCACGTTTACAAGAGACCCAGTACTTC. Its protein product is CASSDGPARLQETQYF.

This clonotype was counted between two and nine times. The V and J genes are TRBV14 and TRBJ2-7, with TRBD1 matching over 9 bases. Per the germline V gene, CDR1 is SGHDN and CDR2 is FVKESK. With V trimmed by 3 bases and J by 3 bases, 6 bases remained unmatched. The CDR3 extends over 15 amino acids. CDR3 sequence (DNA): TGTGCCAGCAGCCACGGGACAGGGAGATTCTACGAGCAGTACTTC. Translation gives CASSHGTGRFYEQYF. Based on the CDR3 plus reference TRBV14 and TRBJ2-7, the full variable domain is EAGVTQFPSHSVIEKGQTVTLRCDPISGHDNLYWYRRVMGKEIKFLLHFVKESKQDESGMPNNRFLAERTGGTYSTLKVQPAELEDSGVYFCASSHGTGRFYEQYFGPGTRLTVT.

The chain carries TRBV6-5 and TRBJ1-1, with D possibly being TRBD1 (6 bases). V was pared by 4 bases and J by 3 bases, with 12 bases between. This CDR3 is built from 14 residues. From germline, CDR1 is MNHEY and CDR2 SVGAGI. CDR3 bases: TGTGCCAGCAGTTCCCAACAGGGTTACACTGAAGCTTTCTTT. As protein: CASSSQQGYTEAFF.

A single count supports this clonotype. V gene TRBV11-2 combines with J gene TRBJ1-1; D is unclear. V dropped 4 bases and J dropped 7 bases, with 16 bases sitting between them. The germline CDR1 and CDR2 sequences are SGHAT and FQNNGV. The CDR3 is 14 amino acids. CDR3: CASSSWKDGIEAFF. Written as DNA, the CDR3 is TGTGCCAGCAGCTCTTGGAAGGACGGGATTGAAGCTTTCTTT.

The J gene is TRBJ2-5, the V gene TRBV6-1; 11 positions agree with TRBD2. The CDR3 loop spans 15 amino acids. CDR1 and CDR2 (germline): MNHNS, SASEGT. The J segment lost 5 bases and the V segment lost 4 bases, leaving 6 bases of the junction unmatched. CDR3 region: CASSATWTSGETQYF. The CDR3 DNA reads TGTGCCAGCAGTGCGACGTGGACTAGCGGGGAGACCCAGTACTTC.

There are a few counts of this clonotype. The V and J genes are TRBV29-1 and TRBJ2-2; 8 positions agree with TRBD1. The germline V gene has CDR1 SQVTM and CDR2 ANQGSEA. The CDR3 has 14 residues. J was trimmed by 3 bases and V by 4 bases; bases with no gene match: 4. The CDR3 is CSVGAGGDTGELFF. The CDR3 bases are TGCAGCGTTGGGGCAGGGGGCGACACCGGGGAGCTGTTTTTT.

This clonotype has a count of ten or more. The chain is built from TRBV18 and TRBJ2-5; 7 bases fit TRBD1. The germline gives CDR1 KGHSH, CDR2 LQKENI. J gave up 4 bases and V 5 bases, and 7 bases lay outside the gene matches. The CDR3 extends over 14 amino acids. CDR3 loop: CASSSTGDGETQYF. The DNA of the CDR3 is TGTGCCAGCTCATCAACAGGGGACGGAGAGACCCAGTACTTC.

This clonotype was counted at least ten times. The chain has TRBV11-2 and TRBJ2-7; D unclear. CDR1 is SGHAT and CDR2 is FQNNGV in the germline V gene. V lost 1 base to trimming and J lost 2 bases, with 9 bases between them. This CDR3 comprises 14 residues. The CDR3 region is CASSLGGTPYEQYF. CDR3 in DNA: TGTGCCAGCAGCTTAGGAGGAACCCCCTACGAGCAGTACTTC.

In this sample, this clonotype turned up many times. The V call is TRBV28, the J call TRBJ2-7; 15 bases map to TRBD2. Germline V gives CDR1 MDHEN, CDR2 SYDVKM. Trimming took 3 bases from V and 5 from J; bases not matched to a gene: 2. The CDR3 contains 15 residues. The CDR3 nucleotides are TGTGCCAGCAGTTTTTGGACTAGCGGGAGGGACGAGCAGTACTTC. Its translation: CASSFWTSGRDEQYF. Using reference TRBV28 and TRBJ2-7 for the parts outside the CDR3, the full variable domain is DVKVTQSSRYLVKRTGEKVFLECVQDMDHENMFWYRQDPGLGLRLIYFSYDVKMKEKGDIPEGYSVSREKKERFSLILESASTNQTSMYLCASSFWTSGRDEQYFGPGTRLTVT.

This clonotype was observed a handful of times. Possible read error: a much larger clone is one base away. The chain combines TRBV12-5 with TRBJ2-2; D is possibly TRBD2 (5 bases). This CDR3 is built from 12 residues. Germline loops: CDR1 LGHNT, CDR2 FRNRAP. The DNA for the CDR3 is TGTGCTAGTGGTTTGGTTGGTGGGGAGCTGTGTTTT. Translated, it gives CASGLVGGELCF.

V usage is TRBV19 and J usage is TRBJ1-1, with D possibly matching TRBD1 (5 bases). Per the germline V gene, CDR1 is LNHDA and CDR2 is SQIVND (reference sequence). V lost 6 bases and J 0 bases, leaving 17 bases between the germline ends. CDR3 length: 16 amino acids. CDR3 in amino acids: CASRRGQSGMNTEAFF. The CDR3 region has the DNA TGTGCCAGTAGGAGGGGTCAGAGCGGGATGAACACTGAAGCTTTCTTT.

This clonotype was detected many times. The chain is built from TRBV29-1 and TRBJ2-5; D is undetermined. Germline-derived CDR1 and CDR2 are SQVTM and ANQGSEA. The CDR3 is made up of 13 amino acids. V gave up 0 bases and J gave up 5 bases, with 10 bases separating them. The CDR3 loop reads CSVEDYGEETQYF. CDR3 in DNA: TGCAGCGTTGAAGATTACGGAGAGGAGACCCAGTACTTC. The entire variable domain, with the rest obtained from reference TRBV29-1 and TRBJ2-5, is as follows: SAVISQKPSRDICQRGTSLTIQCQVDSQVTMMFWYRQQPGQSLTLIATANQGSEATYESGFVIDKFPISRPNLTFSTLTVSNMSPEDSSIYLCSVEDYGEETQYFGPGTRLLVL.

This clonotype showed up many times. The chain joins TRBV13 to TRBJ2-7, with TRBD2 identical over 13 bases. Germline V gene data show CDR1 as PRHDT and CDR2 as FYEKMQ (reference sequence). Trimming removed 4 bases from V and 6 bases from J; junction bases left unmatched: 6. The CDR3 runs to 15 residues. The CDR3 DNA follows: TGTGCCAGCAGCTCGTCGGGACTAGCGGGACCCGAGCAGTACTTC. Translation gives CASSSSGLAGPEQYF.

This clonotype was observed at least ten times. V gene TRBV28 combines with J gene TRBJ1-1; perhaps TRBD1 as D (5 bases). The CDR3 has 14 amino acids. Per germline, CDR1 MDHEN and CDR2 SYDVKM. The germline V and J ends were trimmed by 1 base and 2 bases, with 8 bases remaining between them. CDR3 bases: TGTGCCAGCAGTTTATATGGGGGTAACACTGAAGCTTTCTTT. Amino acid sequence: CASSLYGGNTEAFF.

This clonotype was seen at least ten times. The chain combines TRBV12-3 or TRBV12-4 with TRBJ1-5, with 7 bases fitting TRBD1. The CDR3 has 13 residues. Trimming took 5 bases from V and 3 from J; bases not matched to a gene: 1. As DNA, the CDR3 is TGTGCCAGCAGTGGACAGGTCAATCAGCCCCAGCATTTT. It is translated as CASSGQVNQPQHF.

The V gene is TRBV11-1, the J gene TRBJ2-7; 7 positions agree with TRBD1. Trimming removed 5 bases from V and 2 bases from J; junction bases left unmatched: 12. CDR3 length: 16 amino acids. Germline CDR1 and CDR2: SGHAT and FQDESV (reference sequence). CDR3 sequence: CASSPGGGTAPYEQYF. The CDR3 nucleotides are TGTGCCAGCAGCCCGGGCGGTGGGACAGCACCCTACGAGCAGTACTTC.

The chain combines TRBV13 with TRBJ2-2; no definite D call. The germline V and J ends were trimmed by 5 bases and 7 bases, with 8 bases remaining between them. CDR1 and CDR2 (germline): PRHDT, FYEKMQ (reference sequence). The CDR3 sequence is 12 residues long. The CDR3, as DNA: TGTGCCAGCAGCGAACTCGGCGGGGAGCTGTTTTTT. It translates to CASSELGGELFF.

This chain uses TRBV19 with TRBJ1-2; tentatively, D is TRBD1 (5 bases). The CDR3 has 13 amino acids. Germline V lookup: CDR1 LNHDA, CDR2 SQIVND (reference sequence). The V end lost 8 bases, the J end lost 4 bases, and 14 bases lay between the germline ends. CDR3 sequence (DNA): TGTGCCAGTGTCGAAACAGGTGGCTATGGCTACACCTTC. It yields the protein CASVETGGYGYTF.

Ten or more counts support this clonotype. The J gene is TRBJ1-2, the V gene TRBV7-2; 7 bases match TRBD1. J was trimmed by 0 bases and V by 5 bases; bases with no gene match: 3. The CDR3 spans 14 residues. The germline CDR1 and CDR2 sequences are SGHTA and FQGNSA. The CDR3, as DNA: TGTGCCAGCAGCCCTGACAGGGCTAACTATGGCTACACCTTC. This encodes CASSPDRANYGYTF.

The chain employs TRBV19 and TRBJ1-5, with a tentative D call TRBD1 (6 bases). The CDR3 runs 15 residues. CDR1 and CDR2 from the germline V gene are LNHDA and SQIVND (reference sequence). Between the trimmed V and J ends, which lost 5 bases and 1 base, there was a span of 12 bases. In DNA form, the CDR3 reads TGTGCCAGTAGTTTGGGGGCTTACAGCAATCAGCCCCAGCATTTT. It codes for CASSLGAYSNQPQHF.

This clonotype occurred many times. The chain uses TRBV7-3 and TRBJ2-2; the match to TRBD1 covers 8 bases. There are 13 residues in the CDR3. CDR1 is SGHTA and CDR2 is FQGTGA in the germline V gene. Trimming at V came to 4 bases and at J to 7 bases, leaving 2 bases not matched to a gene. The CDR3 region has the DNA TGTGCCAGCAGCTCACAGGGGGGCGGGGAGCTGTTTTTT. Its protein product is CASSSQGGGELFF.

This clonotype appeared many times. The rearrangement uses TRBV6-1 and TRBJ1-3; 7 nucleotides agree with TRBD1. Germline V lookup: CDR1 MNHNS, CDR2 SASEGT. V was pared by 6 bases and J by 6 bases, with 8 bases of the junction left unmatched. This CDR3 comprises 14 residues. The CDR3 sequence is CASSTTGTLNTIYF. CDR3 in DNA: TGTGCCAGCAGCACGACAGGGACTCTAAACACCATATATTTT.

The chain couples TRBV30 to TRBJ2-7, with 8 bases matching TRBD1. V shed 3 bases and J 7 bases; nucleotides not matched to a gene: 8. CDR1 is GTSNPN and CDR2 is SVGIG in the germline V gene (reference sequence). This CDR3 contains 13 residues. DNA for the CDR3: TGTGCCTGGAGCAACCACAGGGGGTTAGAGCAGTACTTC. This gives the protein CAWSNHRGLEQYF.

This clonotype was counted at least ten times. DNA for the CDR3: TGCAGTGCTAGAGTGAAGGAACGGAGCTATGGCTACACCTTC. Encoded protein: CSARVKERSYGYTF. This sequence joins TRBV20-1 and TRBJ1-2; no firm D call. This CDR3 comprises 14 residues. Germline values: CDR1 DFQATT, CDR2 SNEGSKA (reference sequence). Trimming stripped 1 base from V and 4 bases from J, with 13 bases between.

This clonotype was counted at least ten times. The chain uses TRBV15 and TRBJ2-7; 11 bases map to TRBD2. Germline V lookup: CDR1 LNHNV, CDR2 YYDKDF (reference sequence). This CDR3 has 19 residues. Trimming took 0 bases from V and 5 from J; bases not matched to a gene: 15. The CDR3: CATSRDLSLAGGPFHEQYF. CDR3 bases: TGTGCCACCAGCAGAGATTTGTCATTAGCGGGAGGGCCCTTCCACGAGCAGTACTTC.

The genes are TRBV28 and TRBJ1-5; D is undetermined. Germline V gene data show CDR1 as MDHEN and CDR2 as SYDVKM. Deletions cut 4 bases from V and 7 bases from J, with 11 bases between. The CDR3 is 13 residues long. CDR3 nucleotides: TGTGCCAGCAGTTCGAAGGTTGGGCAGCCCCAGCATTTT. Its translation is CASSSKVGQPQHF.

The sample holds many counts of this clonotype. The chain employs TRBV30 and TRBJ1-1; D is uncertain. V lost 4 bases and J lost 0, with 6 bases in between. CDR1 and CDR2 (germline): GTSNPN, SVGIG (reference sequence). The CDR3 is 12 amino acids. CDR3 coding DNA: TGTGCCTGGACCTCCCTGAACACTGAAGCTTTCTTT. It yields the protein CAWTSLNTEAFF.

The chain combines TRBV3-1 with TRBJ2-5; D uncertain. V dropped 2 bases and J dropped 8 bases, with 9 bases sitting between them. This CDR3 spans 12 amino acids. Germline values: CDR1 LGHDT, CDR2 YNNKEL (reference sequence). In DNA, the CDR3 is TGTGCCAGCAGCCAACAATCGGAAACCCAGTACTTC. Amino acids: CASSQQSETQYF.

This clonotype was seen many times. The gene calls are TRBV15 and TRBJ1-5; the D gene is possibly TRBD1 (6 bases). CDR3 length equals 14 residues. V was clipped by 1 base and J by 5 bases, with 9 bases between them. Germline loops: CDR1 LNHNV, CDR2 YYDKDF (reference sequence). The CDR3 loop is CATSRATGYQPQHF. CDR3 nucleotides: TGTGCCACCAGCAGAGCAACAGGGTATCAGCCCCAGCATTTT.